This T cell receptor beta chain was identified during a study of breast tumors, draining lymph nodes, adjacent tissues. TCRdb itself ran the multiplex PCR reads through MiXCR, one entry per CDR3 protein. The data hold fewer than 300,000 distinct CDR3 sequences, with less than 40% observed a single time. Samples came from axillary lymph nodes draining the breast cancer. Many counts were recorded for this clonotype. Germline V gives CDR1 SGHRS, CDR2 YFSETQ. The CDR3 spans 13 residues. Trimming shortened V by 3 bases and J by 6 bases, and 9 bases separated the two germline ends. The chain couples TRBV5-1 to TRBJ1-4, with a possible D match to TRBD1 (5 bases). Material for sequencing was axillary lymph node tissue. This clonotype originated in a female donor with breast cancer. Some clones in this sample may be carry-over from other donors' samples. The CDR3 DNA reads TGCGCCAGCAGCTCAAAGGGGCATGAAAAACTGTTTTTT. Translated: CASSSKGHEKLFF. The full variable domain, rest sourced from reference TRBV5-1 and TRBJ1-4, is KAGVTQTPRYLIKTRGQQVTLSCSPISGHRSVSWYQQTPGQGLQFLFEYFSETQRNKGNFPGRFSGRQFSNSRSEMNVSTLELGDSALYLCASSSKGHEKLFFGSGTQLSVL.